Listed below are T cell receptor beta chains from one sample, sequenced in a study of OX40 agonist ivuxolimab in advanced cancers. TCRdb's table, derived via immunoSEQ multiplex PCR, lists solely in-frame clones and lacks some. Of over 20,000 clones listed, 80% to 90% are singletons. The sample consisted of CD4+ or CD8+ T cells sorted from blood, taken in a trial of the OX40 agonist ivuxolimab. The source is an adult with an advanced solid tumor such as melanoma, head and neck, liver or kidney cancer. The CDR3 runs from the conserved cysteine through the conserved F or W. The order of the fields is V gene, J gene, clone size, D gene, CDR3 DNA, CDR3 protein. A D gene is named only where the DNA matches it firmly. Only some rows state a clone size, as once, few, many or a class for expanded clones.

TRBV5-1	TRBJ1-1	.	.	TGCGCCAGCAGCTTGGTAGCCGGGAAGGGGTCTGAAGCTTTCTTT	CASSLVAGKGSEAFF
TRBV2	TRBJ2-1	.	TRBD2	TGTGCCAGCAGTCTTGTGCGTGGGGGACTAGCGGCGACTACCGAGCAGTTCTTC	CASSLVRGGLAATTEQFF
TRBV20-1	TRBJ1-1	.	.	TGCAGTGCTGTAAAAGTCACTGAAGCTTTCTTT	CSAVKVTEAFF
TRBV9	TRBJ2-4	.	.	TGTGCCAGCAGCGCGGACTTCAGGAACATTCAGTACTTC	CASSADFRNIQYF
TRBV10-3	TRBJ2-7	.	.	TGTGCCATCGGCGTTACGGACGAGCAGTACTTC	CAIGVTDEQYF
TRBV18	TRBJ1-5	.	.	TGTGCCAGCTCGAGTCTGAGGGGAGGGGATCAGCCCCAGCATTTT	CASSSLRGGDQPQHF
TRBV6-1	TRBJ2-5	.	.	TGTGCCAGCAGTGGAGGGTGGCAAGAGACCCAGTACTTC	CASSGGWQETQYF
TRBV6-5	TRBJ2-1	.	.	TGTGCCAGCGCGAGTAGCTCCTACAATGAGCAGTTCTTC	CASASSSYNEQFF
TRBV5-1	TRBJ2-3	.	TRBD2	TGCGCCAGCAGCACAGGACTAGCGGGAATATACACAGATACGCAGTATTTT	CASSTGLAGIYTDTQYF
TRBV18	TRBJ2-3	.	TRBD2	TGTGCCAGCTCACCTAGCGGGAGAGGAGGCACAGATACGCAGTATTTT	CASSPSGRGGTDTQYF
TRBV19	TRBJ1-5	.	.	TGTGCCAGTAGTATGCAGGGAAAAGGGCAGCCCCAGCATTTT	CASSMQGKGQPQHF
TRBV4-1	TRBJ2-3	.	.	TGCGCCAGCAGCCAAGATCTGTCAGGGGTCACAGATACGCAGTATTTT	CASSQDLSGVTDTQYF
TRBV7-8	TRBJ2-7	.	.	TGTGCCAGCAGCTTAACACGGGTCACCTACGAGCAGTACTTC	CASSLTRVTYEQYF
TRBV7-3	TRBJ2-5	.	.	TGTGCCAGCAGCTTGGGCGGCCAAGAGACCCAGTACTTC	CASSLGGQETQYF
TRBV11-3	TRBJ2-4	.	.	TGTGCCAGCAGCTTATTCGGAGGGAAGTTAGCCAAAAACATTCAGTACTTC	CASSLFGGKLAKNIQYF
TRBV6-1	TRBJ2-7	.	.	TGTGCCAGCAGTGAAGGGGGTCTAAAACCGCCCGAGCAGTACTTC	CASSEGGLKPPEQYF
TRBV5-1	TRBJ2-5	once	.	TGCGCCAGCAGCTTGGCCGGAACACTCCAAGAGACCCAGTACTTC	CASSLAGTLQETQYF
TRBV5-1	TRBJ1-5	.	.	TGCGCCAGCAGCCTCGGGTCGGGGGATCAGCCCCAGCATTTT	CASSLGSGDQPQHF
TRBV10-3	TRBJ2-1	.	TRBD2	TGTGCCATCAGTGAGTCGGGGCTAGCGGGATCCTACAATGAGCAGTTCTTC	CAISESGLAGSYNEQFF
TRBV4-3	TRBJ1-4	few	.	TGCGCCAGCAGCAAAGATCAGGGGCTGGGTGAAAAACTGTTTTTT	CASSKDQGLGEKLFF
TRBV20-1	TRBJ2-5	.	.	TGCAGTGCTCGTCTCGGGGAGACCCAGTACTTC	CSARLGETQYF
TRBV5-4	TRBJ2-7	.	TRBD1	TGTGCCAGCAGCTTGGCAGGGGGTAACTCCTACGAGCAGTACTTC	CASSLAGGNSYEQYF
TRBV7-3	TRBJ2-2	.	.	TGTGCCAGCAGCTTAGGGGGTGGCGGGGACTCGAACACCGGGGAGCTGTTTTTT	CASSLGGGGDSNTGELFF
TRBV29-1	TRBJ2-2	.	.	TGCAGCGTTGGATCCAGGTCGAACACCGGGGAGCTGTTTTTT	CSVGSRSNTGELFF
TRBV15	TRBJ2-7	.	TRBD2	TGTGCCACCAGTCTAGGGCGCTGGCGGGAGGTCTACGAGCAGTACTTC	CATSLGRWREVYEQYF
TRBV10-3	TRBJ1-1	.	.	TGTGCCATCAGTGAGCTGGGGTTGAACACTGAAGCTTTCTTT	CAISELGLNTEAFF
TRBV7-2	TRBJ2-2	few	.	TGTGCCAGCAGCTTATCGGACCACTTATCGAGCGGGGAGCTGTTTTTT	CASSLSDHLSSGELFF
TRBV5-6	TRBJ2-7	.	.	TGTGCCAGCAGCTTGGCAGGGGTATTTCACTTC	CASSLAGVFHF
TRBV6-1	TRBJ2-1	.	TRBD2	TGTGCCAGCAGTGTGGTCCTAGCGGGAGGGGACAATGAGCAGTTCTTC	CASSVVLAGGDNEQFF
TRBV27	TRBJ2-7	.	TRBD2	TGTGCCAGTTCCGGGACTAGTAATGAGCAGTACTTC	CASSGTSNEQYF
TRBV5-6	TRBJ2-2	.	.	TGTGCCAGCAGCTACGGCGCGGCCCACACCGGGGAGCTGTTTTTT	CASSYGAAHTGELFF
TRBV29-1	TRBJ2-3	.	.	TGCAGCGCCAGCTCAGATGATACGCAGTATTTT	CSASSDDTQYF
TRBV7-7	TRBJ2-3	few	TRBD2	TGTGCTAGCAGCCCCGGGACTAGCAAAAGCACAGATACGCAGTATTTT	CASSPGTSKSTDTQYF
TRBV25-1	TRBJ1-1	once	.	TGTGCCAGCAGTAACCCCCATGGGAGGATTCGAGCTTTCTTT	CASSNPHGRIRAFF
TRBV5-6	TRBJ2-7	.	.	TGTGCCAGCAGCTTCCAGGGGCCATCCTACGAGCAGTACTTC	CASSFQGPSYEQYF
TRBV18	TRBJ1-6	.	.	TGTGCCAGCTCACCAGGGGGCGATTCACCCCTCCACTTT	CASSPGGDSPLHF
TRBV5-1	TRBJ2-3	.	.	TGCGCCAGCAGCTTGGTGGGCAGGGATATCACAGATACGCAGTATTTT	CASSLVGRDITDTQYF
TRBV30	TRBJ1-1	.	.	TGTGCCTGGAGTGTCCGGGACACTGAAGCTTTCTTT	CAWSVRDTEAFF
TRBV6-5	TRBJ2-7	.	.	TGTGCCAGCAGTTACGGCCAGGGGCAAAACGAGCAGTACTTC	CASSYGQGQNEQYF
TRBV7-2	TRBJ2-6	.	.	TGCGCCAGCAGCCAACAGAGCTCTGGGGCCAACGTCCTGACTTTC	CASSQQSSGANVLTF
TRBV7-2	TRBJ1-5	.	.	TGTGCCAGCAGCTTAGGGCTCAACAATCAGCCCCAGCATTTT	CASSLGLNNQPQHF
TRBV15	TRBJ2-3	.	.	TGTGCCACCAGCAGAGAACCGGGCTTCCAAGATACGCAGTATTTT	CATSREPGFQDTQYF
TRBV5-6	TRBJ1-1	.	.	TGTGCCAGCAGCTTGGACCGGAACACTGAAGCTTTCTTT	CASSLDRNTEAFF
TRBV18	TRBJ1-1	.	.	TGTGCCAGCTCACCAGTAATGGCAGCCGATCTTACTGAAGCTTTCTTT	CASSPVMAADLTEAFF
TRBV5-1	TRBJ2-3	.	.	TGCGCCAGCAGCTTGATGCCCTTGGGTGGAAACACAGATACGCAGTATTTT	CASSLMPLGGNTDTQYF